This TCR beta chain was sequenced during a study of cytomegalovirus exposure and HLA in healthy donors. General observations from the study: The study designated 150 or so TCR beta chains cytomegalovirus-associated.

Concerning this clone: The antigen is unknown.

PCR amplification relied on 60 Vbeta primers (plus 13 Jbeta primers). TCRdb's table, derived via immunoSEQ multiplex PCR, lists solely in-frame clones and lacks some. The sample lists over 200,000 clones; roughly 79% were seen once. The receptor comes from a woman aged 40 to 55 in good health and CMV-seronegative. Sequenced material: PBMCs.

CDR3 residues: CAISESQQANYGYTF. The DNA for the CDR3 is TGTGCCATCAGTGAGTCTCAACAGGCGAACTATGGCTACACCTTC. The V call is TRBV10-3, the J call TRBJ1-2, with D tentatively TRBD1 (5 bases). The CDR3 runs to 15 residues. The ends were cut back, 0 bases at V and 2 bases at J, with 10 bases in the middle. Germline V gives CDR1 ENHRY, CDR2 SYGVKD.